The 18 T cell receptor beta chains below come from one sample, sequenced in a study of blood T cell repertoires in COVID-19. Profiling relied on immunoSEQ multiplex PCR, and the TCRdb table lists in-frame clones only, not all of them. In the table there are about 59,000 clones, approximately 84% of which are singletons. Material for sequencing was peripheral blood. The receptors stem from a man aged 80 or over in a cohort sampled during active COVID-19.

The chain employs TRBV5-4 and TRBJ2-1; 11 bases are shared with TRBD1. The CDR3 sequence is 12 residues long. CDR1 SGHNT and CDR2 YYREEE come from the germline V gene (reference sequence). V trimming: 4 bases; J trimming: 14 bases; junction bases outside the gene matches: 5. The CDR3 spells CASSPDRGLKFF. The CDR3 DNA sequence: TGTGCCAGCAGCCCGGACAGGGGGCTTAAGTTCTTC.

This chain links TRBV30 with TRBJ1-2, with D possibly TRBD1 on 6 matching bases. With 2 bases removed from V and 4 bases from J, the gap between germline ends came to 17 bases. Germline V gene lookup returns CDR1 GTSNPN and CDR2 SVGIG (reference sequence). CDR3 length equals 15 residues. CDR3 in DNA: TGTGCCTGGAGTTTGTCAGGGGCGTCCCTCTATGGCTACACCTTC. Its translation is CAWSLSGASLYGYTF. Combining the CDR3 with reference TRBV30 and TRBJ1-2 gives the whole variable domain SQTIHQWPATLVQPVGSPLSLECTVEGTSNPNLYWYRQAAGRGLQLLFYSVGIGQISSEVPQNLSASRPQDRQFILSSKKLLLSDSGFYLCAWSLSGASLYGYTFGSGTRLTVV.

The V call is TRBV5-1, the J call TRBJ1-3, with 9 bases fitting TRBD1. The germline gives CDR1 SGHRS, CDR2 YFSETQ. The V and J ends lost 3 bases and 4 bases, in that order; junction bases with no gene match: 5. The CDR3 loop spans 15 amino acids. CDR3 loop: CASSSAGTGGNTIYF. CDR3 coding DNA: TGCGCCAGCAGCTCGGCCGGGACAGGGGGAAACACCATATATTTT.

This clone was observed once. The chain employs TRBV10-3 and TRBJ2-3; D is possibly TRBD2 (6 bases). Trimming cost V 9 bases and J 0 bases, with 10 bases left between them. Germline CDR1 and CDR2: ENHRY and SYGVKD. The CDR3 has 13 amino acids. CDR3: CAMGLTSTDTQYF. Written as DNA, the CDR3 is TGTGCCATGGGACTTACTAGCACAGATACGCAGTATTTT.

This chain links TRBV10-3 with TRBJ2-5; D possibly corresponds to TRBD2 (5 bases). V was cut by 2 bases and J by 5 bases, with 12 bases left in between. The CDR3 totals 14 residues. Germline CDR1 is ENHRY and CDR2 is SYGVKD. The CDR3 protein is CAISELGTGETQYF. Here the CDR3 DNA reads TGTGCCATCAGTGAGCTGGGTACGGGGGAGACCCAGTACTTC.

This clone has only one observation. J is TRBJ2-5 and V is TRBV9; D perhaps matches TRBD1 (6 bases). Germline V gene data show CDR1 as SGDLS and CDR2 as YYNGEE. The length of the CDR3 is 14 residues. Trimming removed 4 bases at V and 3 bases at J, with 13 bases between. The chain's CDR3 is CASSRTGDKETQYF. CDR3 in DNA: TGTGCCAGCAGCCGTACTGGGGACAAAGAGACCCAGTACTTC. The full variable domain, rest sourced from reference TRBV9 and TRBJ2-5, is DSGVTQTPKHLITATGQRVTLRCSPRSGDLSVYWYQQSLDQGLQFLIQYYNGEERAKGNILERFSAQQFPDLHSELNLSSLELGDSALYFCASSRTGDKETQYFGPGTRLLVL.

This clone occurred once. This chain connects TRBV15 to TRBJ1-2; D not resolved. Germline-derived CDR1 and CDR2 are LNHNV and YYDKDF (reference sequence). This CDR3 is 15 amino acids long. Trimming removed 1 base at V and 7 bases at J, with 16 bases between. In nucleotides, the CDR3 is TGTGCCACCAGCAGAGTCAAAGCGAGAAGTTCTGGCTACACCTTC. Its protein is CATSRVKARSSGYTF.

V usage is TRBV7-3 and J usage is TRBJ1-1, with D uncertain. The CDR3 consists of 13 residues. Germline V lookup: CDR1 SGHTA, CDR2 FQGTGA. V gave up 3 bases and J gave up 2 bases, with 7 bases separating them. For the CDR3, the DNA is TGTGCCAGCAGCTTGCGAGGAAACACTGAAGCTTTCTTT. It specifies CASSLRGNTEAFF.

The CDR3 region is CASSQASAGGYEQYF. In nucleotides, the CDR3 is TGTGCCAGCAGCCAAGCTTCAGCGGGGGGATACGAGCAGTACTTC. The V call is TRBV4-2, the J call TRBJ2-7; the match to TRBD2 covers 9 bases. After removal of 1 base from V and 4 bases from J, the junction contained 5 bases not matched to a gene. Germline V gene data show CDR1 as LGHNA and CDR2 as YNFKEQ. CDR3 length: 15 residues.

The rearrangement joins TRBV4-2 to TRBJ2-1, with TRBD2 matching over 7 bases. The trim removed 0 bases at V and 12 bases at J, leaving 14 bases unmatched. Germline-derived CDR1 and CDR2 are LGHNA and YNFKEQ. The CDR3 spans 16 residues. The CDR3 loop reads CASSQDRLAESLRQFF. CDR3 nucleotide sequence: TGTGCCAGCAGCCAAGATAGGCTAGCGGAATCCCTACGGCAGTTCTTC.

The chain couples TRBV7-2 to TRBJ1-5; 8 bases are a match to TRBD1. This CDR3 is 14 amino acids long. V was clipped by 1 base and J by 4 bases; unmatched bases: 0. Germline V gives CDR1 SGHTA, CDR2 FQGNSA. The CDR3 nucleotides are TGTGCCAGCAGCTTAGGACAGGGGAATCAGCCCCAGCATTTT. This sequence encodes CASSLGQGNQPQHF.

This rearrangement joins TRBV5-1 to TRBJ2-3, with 9 bases matching TRBD1. The germline V gene encodes CDR1 SGHRS and CDR2 YFSETQ. CDR3 length: 17 residues. After removal of 0 bases from V and 1 base from J, the junction contained 6 bases not matched to a gene. Here the CDR3 reads CASSLVGDRVRTDTQYF. The CDR3 coding sequence is TGCGCCAGCAGCTTGGTAGGGGACAGGGTTCGCACAGATACGCAGTATTTT.

In DNA, the CDR3 is TGTGCCAGCAGCTGGACGGACAGGGGTTTAGCGGGAGGGGAAGAGACCCAGTACTTC. This encodes CASSWTDRGLAGGEETQYF. The chain has TRBV5-5 and TRBJ2-5; 11 nucleotides agree with TRBD2. The V and J ends lost 3 bases and 3 bases, in that order; junction bases with no gene match: 16. Germline V gene sequence: CDR1 SGHKS, CDR2 YYEKEE (reference sequence). This CDR3 region has 19 residues.

The V gene is TRBV7-9, the J gene TRBJ1-1, with 8 bases matching TRBD1. CDR3 size: 14 residues. The J segment lost 0 bases and the V segment lost 8 bases, leaving 5 bases of the junction unmatched. Germline-derived CDR1 and CDR2 are SEHNR and FQNEAQ (reference sequence). CDR3 region: CASAGTGMNTEAFF. As DNA, the CDR3 is TGTGCCAGCGCCGGGACAGGAATGAACACTGAAGCTTTCTTT.

The rearrangement links TRBV6-6 to TRBJ1-2; the match to TRBD1 covers 7 bases. This CDR3 contains 15 residues. V dropped 5 bases and J dropped 5; count of bases not matched to a gene: 11. Germline V gene lookup returns CDR1 MNHNY and CDR2 SVGAGI (reference sequence). The chain's CDR3 is CASSPRQGIGYGYTF. CDR3 in DNA: TGTGCCAGCAGTCCCCGACAGGGAATAGGGTATGGCTACACCTTC.

This clone was counted between two and nine times. The rearrangement uses TRBV10-2 and TRBJ1-3; a weak D match, TRBD1 (5 bases). This CDR3 has 15 amino acids. V lost 3 bases and J lost 0, with 9 bases in between. The germline V gene encodes CDR1 WSHSY and CDR2 SAAADI. The CDR3 DNA is TGCGCCAGCAGTGAAGGGGCCCTCTCTGGAAACACCATATATTTT. Its protein is CASSEGALSGNTIYF.

The rearrangement links TRBV2 to TRBJ2-6; 9 bases agree with TRBD1. V lost 7 bases and J lost 0; bases outside the gene matches: 7. CDR3 size: 17 residues. Germline-derived CDR1 and CDR2 are SNHLY and FYNNEI. CDR3 sequence reads: CASTRDRVGSGANVLTF. CDR3 nucleotide sequence: TGTGCCAGCACCCGGGACAGGGTAGGCTCTGGGGCCAACGTCCTGACTTTC.

The rearrangement links TRBV7-2 to TRBJ1-2; no clear D. Looked up from germline, CDR1 is SGHTA and CDR2 is FQGNSA. The CDR3 runs to 14 residues. The germline V and J ends were trimmed by 1 base and 8 bases, with 14 bases remaining between them. The CDR3 nucleotides are TGTGCCAGCAGCTTAGAGGGTTCGGGGTACGGCTACACCTTC. Translation: CASSLEGSGYGYTF.